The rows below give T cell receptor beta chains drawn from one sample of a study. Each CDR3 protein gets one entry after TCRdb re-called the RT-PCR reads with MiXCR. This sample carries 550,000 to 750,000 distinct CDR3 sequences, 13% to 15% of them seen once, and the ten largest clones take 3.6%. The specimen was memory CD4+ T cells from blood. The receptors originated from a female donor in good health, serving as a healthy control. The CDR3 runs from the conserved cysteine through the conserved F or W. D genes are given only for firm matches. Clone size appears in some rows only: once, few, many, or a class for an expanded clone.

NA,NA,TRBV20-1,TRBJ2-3,TGCAGTGCCCTCGTGGCGGGAACAGATACGCAGTATTTT,CSALVAGTDTQYF
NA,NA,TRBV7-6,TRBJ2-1,TGTGCCAGCAGCTTAGCGTGGGGTGGCAGTCCGAACAATGAGCAGTTCTTC,CASSLAWGGSPNNEQFF
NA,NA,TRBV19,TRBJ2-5,TGTGCCAGTAAAATAACCACCTCAGGGGAGACCCAGTACTTC,CASKITTSGETQYF
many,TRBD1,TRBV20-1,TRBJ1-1,TGCAGTGCTAGAGCTCCGCCCGGGACAGGGGAAGCTTTCTTT,CSARAPPGTGEAFF
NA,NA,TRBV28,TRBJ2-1,TGTGCCAGCAGTCCCCCGACAGTTGCCACCTACAATGAGCAGTTCTTC,CASSPPTVATYNEQFF
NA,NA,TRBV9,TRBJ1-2,TGTGCCAGCAGCGGACCAGTAAGGGGGATGAACTATGGCTACACCTTC,CASSGPVRGMNYGYTF
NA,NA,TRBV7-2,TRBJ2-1,TGTGCCAGCAGCCTGGCCGTTCAAGTCTACAATGAGCAGTTCTTC,CASSLAVQVYNEQFF
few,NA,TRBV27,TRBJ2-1,TGTGCCAGCAGTGCTACGGGACTGTCCTACAATGAGCAGTTCTTC,CASSATGLSYNEQFF
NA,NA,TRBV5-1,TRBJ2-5,TGCGCCAGCAGGGAGACAGACCAAGAGACCCAGTACTTC,CASRETDQETQYF
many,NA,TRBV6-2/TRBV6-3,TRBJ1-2,TGTGCCAGCAGCCCTGTAGAAGGCCGAGGAGGCTACACCTTC,CASSPVEGRGGYTF
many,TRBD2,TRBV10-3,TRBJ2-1,TGTGCCGCCAGGGGACTAGCCCCCTTCGATGAGCAGTTCTTC,CAARGLAPFDEQFF
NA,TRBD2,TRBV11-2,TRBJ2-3,TGTGCCAGCAGCTTAGGGGTCGGACGGGGGGGCGGTTCAGATACGCAGTATTTT,CASSLGVGRGGGSDTQYF
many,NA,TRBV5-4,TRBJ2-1,TGTGCCAGCAGCTTGGTACAGGGAGCCGCCCGGGAGTTCTTC,CASSLVQGAAREFF
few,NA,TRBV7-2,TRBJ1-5,TGTGCCAGCAGCTTAGAGCTCACGCAGCCCCAGCATTTT,CASSLELTQPQHF
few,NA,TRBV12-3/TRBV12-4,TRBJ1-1,TGTGCCAGCAGTTTTCCTAACACTGAAGCTTTCTTT,CASSFPNTEAFF
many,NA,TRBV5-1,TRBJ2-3,TGCGCCAGCAGCGCCCGGGACAGCACAGATACGCAGTATTTT,CASSARDSTDTQYF
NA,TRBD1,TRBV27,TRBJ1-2,TGTGCCAGCAGTTCCACGGGGACAGGCTGGGGCTACACCTTC,CASSSTGTGWGYTF
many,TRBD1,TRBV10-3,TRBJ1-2,TGTGCCGCCCACGGGACAGGGGGGGACTATGGCTACACCTTC,CAAHGTGGDYGYTF
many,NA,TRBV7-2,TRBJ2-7,TGTGCCAGCAGCTTAAGTGGCGCCCGTACCTACGAGCAGTACTTC,CASSLSGARTYEQYF
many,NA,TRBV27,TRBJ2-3,TGTGCCAGCAGTCTAAGCGGGCTAGCTGGCACAGATACGCAGTATTTT,CASSLSGLAGTDTQYF
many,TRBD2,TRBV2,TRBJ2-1,TGTGCCAGCAGGAGGACTAGCGGGGGGGCCCATGAGCAGTTCTTC,CASRRTSGGAHEQFF
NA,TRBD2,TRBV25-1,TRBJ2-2,TGTGCCAGCAGCAACCGGGGGGGCATGACGGCCGGGGAGCTGTTTTTT,CASSNRGGMTAGELFF
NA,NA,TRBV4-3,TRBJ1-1,TGCGCCAGCAGCCGCACAGACGCGGGAGGAAGAGGGACTGAAGCTTTCTTT,CASSRTDAGGRGTEAFF
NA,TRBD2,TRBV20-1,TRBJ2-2,TGCAGTGCTAGAGATGCTAGCGGGAGGGCCCTCACCGGGGAGCTGTTTTTT,CSARDASGRALTGELFF
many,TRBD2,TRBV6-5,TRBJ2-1,TGTGCCAGCAGTTACTCGATAGCGGGAGCATCCTACAATGAGCAGTTCTTC,CASSYSIAGASYNEQFF
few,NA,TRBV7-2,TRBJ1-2,TGTGCCAGCAGCTCCGGACAGAAATATGGCTACACCTTC,CASSSGQKYGYTF
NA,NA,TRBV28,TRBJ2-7,TGTGCCAGCAGTCGAACTAGCTTAGCCTACGAGCAGTACTTC,CASSRTSLAYEQYF
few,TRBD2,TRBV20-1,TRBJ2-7,TGCAGTGCTAGAGATCGGACTAGCCTTACCTACGAGCAGTACTTC,CSARDRTSLTYEQYF
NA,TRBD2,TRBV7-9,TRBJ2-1,TGTGCCAGCAGCTTCCGACTAGCTCCTGGGAATGAGCAGTTCTTC,CASSFRLAPGNEQFF
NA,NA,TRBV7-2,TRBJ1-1,TGTGCCAGCAGCTCCTACGAAGCTAACACTGAAGCTTTCTTT,CASSSYEANTEAFF
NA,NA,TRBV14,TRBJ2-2,TGTGCCAGCAGCCAAGCGGACCGGAGGGAGCTGTTTTTT,CASSQADRRELFF
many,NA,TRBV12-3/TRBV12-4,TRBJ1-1,TGTGCCAGCAGTTCATCGACGAGGGGTTACACTGAAGCTTTCTTT,CASSSSTRGYTEAFF
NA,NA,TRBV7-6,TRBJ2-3,TGTGCCAGCAGCAAGAGGCGTACAGGGACGACAGATACGCAGTATTTT,CASSKRRTGTTDTQYF
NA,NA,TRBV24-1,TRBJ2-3,TGTGCCACCAGTGATATTGGGACTGGCACAGATACGCAGTATTTT,CATSDIGTGTDTQYF
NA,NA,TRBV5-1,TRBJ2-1,TGCGCCAGCAGCTTCACGCCTGGAGGGTCCTGGGAAGAGCAGTTCTTC,CASSFTPGGSWEEQFF
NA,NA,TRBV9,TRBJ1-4,TGTGCCAGCAGCGTAGGGCAGGGAGGTGAAAAACTGTTTTTT,CASSVGQGGEKLFF
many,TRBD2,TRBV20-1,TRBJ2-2,TGCAGTGCTAGAAGGGAGGGGAACCGGGACACCGGGGAGCTGTTTTTT,CSARREGNRDTGELFF
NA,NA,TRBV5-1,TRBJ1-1,TGCGCCAGCAGACAGGATTACACTGAAGCTTTCTTT,CASRQDYTEAFF
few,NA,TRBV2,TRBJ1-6,TGTGCCAGCACCGAACGTTCCTATAATTCACCCCTCCACTTT,CASTERSYNSPLHF
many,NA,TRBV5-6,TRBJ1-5,TGTGCCAGCAGCACGTTCGGGACAAACAATCAGCCCCAGCATTTT,CASSTFGTNNQPQHF
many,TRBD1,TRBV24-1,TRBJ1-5,TGTGCCACTGGCTTCGGGACAGGGAATCAGCCCCAGCATTTT,CATGFGTGNQPQHF
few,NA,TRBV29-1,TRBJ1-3,TGCAGCGTTTTAGACGGATCTGGAAACACCATATATTTT,CSVLDGSGNTIYF
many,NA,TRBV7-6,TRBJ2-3,TGTGCCAGCAGCTTAGGAAGGCCAGGGACAGATACGCAGTATTTT,CASSLGRPGTDTQYF
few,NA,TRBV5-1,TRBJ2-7,TGCGCCAGCCGCCCCATGGAGGCGGGGAGCTACGAGCAGTACTTC,CASRPMEAGSYEQYF
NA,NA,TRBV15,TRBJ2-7,TGTGCCACCAGCAGAGATTGGTCGCAGGCTGTCCACGAGCAGTACTTC,CATSRDWSQAVHEQYF